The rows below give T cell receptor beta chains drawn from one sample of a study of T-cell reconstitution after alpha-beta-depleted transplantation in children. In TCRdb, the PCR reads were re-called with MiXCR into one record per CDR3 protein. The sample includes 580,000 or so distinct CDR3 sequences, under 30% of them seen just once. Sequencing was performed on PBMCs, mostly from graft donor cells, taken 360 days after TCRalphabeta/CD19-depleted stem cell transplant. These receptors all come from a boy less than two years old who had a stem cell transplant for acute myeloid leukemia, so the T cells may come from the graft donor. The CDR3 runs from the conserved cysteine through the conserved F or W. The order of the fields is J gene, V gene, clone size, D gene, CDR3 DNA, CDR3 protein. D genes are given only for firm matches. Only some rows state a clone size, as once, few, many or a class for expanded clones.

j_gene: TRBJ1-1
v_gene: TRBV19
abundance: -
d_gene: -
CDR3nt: TGTGCCAGTAGTATCCAGATGAACACTGAAGCTTTCTTT
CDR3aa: CASSIQMNTEAFF

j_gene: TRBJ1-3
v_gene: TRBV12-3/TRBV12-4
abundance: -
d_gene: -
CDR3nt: TGTGCCAGCAGTCCACAGAGCTCTGGAAACACCATATATTTT
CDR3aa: CASSPQSSGNTIYF

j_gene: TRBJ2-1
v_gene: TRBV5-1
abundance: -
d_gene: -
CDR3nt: TGCGCCAGCAGCAGGGCGGGACAGAGCTACAATGAGCAGTTCTTC
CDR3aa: CASSRAGQSYNEQFF

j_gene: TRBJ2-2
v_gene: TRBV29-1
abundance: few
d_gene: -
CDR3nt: TGCAGCGTTGAAGGCGGGGCGGGCACCGGGGAGCTGTTTTTT
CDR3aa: CSVEGGAGTGELFF

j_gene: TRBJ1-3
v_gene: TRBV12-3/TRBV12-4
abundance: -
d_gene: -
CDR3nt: TGTGCCAGCAGGAAAAACACCATATATTTT
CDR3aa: CASRKNTIYF

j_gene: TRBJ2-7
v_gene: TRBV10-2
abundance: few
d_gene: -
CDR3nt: TGCGCCAGCAGTGAAGGTCGCAGGGGCACCTACGAGCAGTACTTC
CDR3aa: CASSEGRRGTYEQYF

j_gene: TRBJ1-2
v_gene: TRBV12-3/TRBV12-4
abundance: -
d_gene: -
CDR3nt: TGTGCCAGCAGTTTACGGACAGCATATGGCTACACCTTC
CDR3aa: CASSLRTAYGYTF

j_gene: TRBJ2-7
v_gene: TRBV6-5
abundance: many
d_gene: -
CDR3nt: TGTGCCAGCAGTTACGAGTTTTCTACTCCCTACGAGCAGTACTTC
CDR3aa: CASSYEFSTPYEQYF

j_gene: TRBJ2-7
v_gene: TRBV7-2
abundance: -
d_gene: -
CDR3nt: TGTGCCAGCAGCTTAAGGTCACGGGCAGGGAGCTACGAGCAGTACTTC
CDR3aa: CASSLRSRAGSYEQYF

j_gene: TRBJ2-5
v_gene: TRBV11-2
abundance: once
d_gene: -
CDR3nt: TGTGCCAGCAGCCTTATGTCGGGCCCCCAAGAGACCCAGTACTTC
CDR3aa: CASSLMSGPQETQYF

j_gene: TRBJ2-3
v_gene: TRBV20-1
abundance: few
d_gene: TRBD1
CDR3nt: TGCAGTGCTAGAGATCGATGGGACAGGCACCTCACAGATACGCAGTATTTT
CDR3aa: CSARDRWDRHLTDTQYF

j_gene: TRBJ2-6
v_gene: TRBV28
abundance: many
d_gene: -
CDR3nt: TGTGCCAGCAGTTTAAGGTTCTCTGGGGCCAACGTCCTGACTTTC
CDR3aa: CASSLRFSGANVLTF

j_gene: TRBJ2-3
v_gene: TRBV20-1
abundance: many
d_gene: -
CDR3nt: TGCAGTGCGCGCGAGTCTAGGGCCCCAGATACGCAGTATTTT
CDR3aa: CSARESRAPDTQYF

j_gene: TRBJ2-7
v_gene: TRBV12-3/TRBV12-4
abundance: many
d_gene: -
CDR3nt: TGTGCCAGCAGTTTGGTGGACGAGCAGTACTTC
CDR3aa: CASSLVDEQYF

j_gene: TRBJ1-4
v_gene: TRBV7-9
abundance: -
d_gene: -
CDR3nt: TGTGCCAGCAGCCCACCCTTCGCAACTAATGAAAAACTGTTTTTT
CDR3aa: CASSPPFATNEKLFF

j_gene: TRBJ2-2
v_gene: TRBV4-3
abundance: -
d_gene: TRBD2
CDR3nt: TGCGCCAGCAGCCAAGATTGGGGGGGAGGCACCGGGGAGCTGTTTTTT
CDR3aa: CASSQDWGGGTGELFF

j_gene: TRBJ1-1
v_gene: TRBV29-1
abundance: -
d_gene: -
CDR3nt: TGCAGCGTTGGGGTGGGGGGGAACACTGAAGCTTTCTTT
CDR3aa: CSVGVGGNTEAFF

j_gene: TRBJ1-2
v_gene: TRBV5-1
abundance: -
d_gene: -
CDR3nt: TGCGCCAGCAGCTTGAGGCCCGCAGACAGGAACTATGGCTACACCTTC
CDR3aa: CASSLRPADRNYGYTF

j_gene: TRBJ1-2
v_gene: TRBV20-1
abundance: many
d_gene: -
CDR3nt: TGCAGTGCTAGAGATCCTTGGGACGGCCACGGCTACACCTTC
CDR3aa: CSARDPWDGHGYTF

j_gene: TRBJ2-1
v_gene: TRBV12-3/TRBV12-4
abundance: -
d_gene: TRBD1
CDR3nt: TGTGCCAGCAGTTGGGACAGGGGGGTCGACAATGAGCAGTTCTTC
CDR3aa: CASSWDRGVDNEQFF

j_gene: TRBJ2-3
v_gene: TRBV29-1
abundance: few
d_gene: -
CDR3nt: TGCAGCGTTGAGGGGACTCTAACAGATACGCAGTATTTT
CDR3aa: CSVEGTLTDTQYF

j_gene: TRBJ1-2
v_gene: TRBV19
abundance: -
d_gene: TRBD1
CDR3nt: TGTGCCAGTAGCCACCGGGACAGGGTATATGGCTACACCTTC
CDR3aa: CASSHRDRVYGYTF

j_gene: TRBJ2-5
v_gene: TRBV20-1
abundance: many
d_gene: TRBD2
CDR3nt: TGCAGTGCTAGCGGGGGGGCCGGAGAGACCCAGTACTTC
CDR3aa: CSASGGAGETQYF

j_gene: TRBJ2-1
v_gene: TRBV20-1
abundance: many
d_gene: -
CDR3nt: TGCAGTGCTACGGCCATGGTCCCCAATGAGCAGTTCTTC
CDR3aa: CSATAMVPNEQFF

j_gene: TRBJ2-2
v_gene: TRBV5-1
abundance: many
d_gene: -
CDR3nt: TGCGCCAGCAGCTTTAGCGGACCGAACACCGGGGAGCTGTTTTTT
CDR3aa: CASSFSGPNTGELFF

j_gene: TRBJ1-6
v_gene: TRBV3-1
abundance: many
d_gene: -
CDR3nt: TGTGCCAGCAGCCAAGATTGGGGGGGTAATTCACCCCTCCACTTT
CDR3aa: CASSQDWGGNSPLHF

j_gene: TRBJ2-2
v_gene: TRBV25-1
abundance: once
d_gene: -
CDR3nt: TGTGCCAGCAGTGGTATCCAGGGGTACGGTACCGGGGAGCTGTTTTTT
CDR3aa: CASSGIQGYGTGELFF

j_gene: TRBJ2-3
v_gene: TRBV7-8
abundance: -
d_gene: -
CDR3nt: TGTGCCAGCAGCTGGGGACTCCTCACCTACACAGATACGCAGTATTTT
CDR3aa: CASSWGLLTYTDTQYF

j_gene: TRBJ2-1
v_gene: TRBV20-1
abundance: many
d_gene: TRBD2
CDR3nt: TGCAGTGCGCAAGCGGGGGGACCGCACAATGAGCAGTTCTTC
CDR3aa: CSAQAGGPHNEQFF

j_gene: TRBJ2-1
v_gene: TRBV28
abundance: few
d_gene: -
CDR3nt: TGTGCCAGCAGTGTAGGGGGGATCCATGAGCAGTTCTTC
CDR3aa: CASSVGGIHEQFF

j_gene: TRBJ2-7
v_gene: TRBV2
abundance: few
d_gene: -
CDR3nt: TGTGCCAGCGCCCGCCGGCAGGTCTCCTACGAGCAGTACTTC
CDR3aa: CASARRQVSYEQYF

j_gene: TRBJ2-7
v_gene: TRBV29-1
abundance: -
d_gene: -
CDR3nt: TGCAGCGTTGAAGGACACGGGAGTGACTACGAGCAGTACTTC
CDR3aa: CSVEGHGSDYEQYF

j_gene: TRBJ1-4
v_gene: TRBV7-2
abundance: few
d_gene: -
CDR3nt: TGTGCCAGCAGCTTAGTGGGCGACGGAGGTGAAAAACTGTTTTTT
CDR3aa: CASSLVGDGGEKLFF

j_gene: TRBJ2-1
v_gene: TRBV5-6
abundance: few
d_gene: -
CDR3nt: TGTGCCAGCAGAGCGGTACGGAATGAGCAGTTCTTC
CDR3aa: CASRAVRNEQFF

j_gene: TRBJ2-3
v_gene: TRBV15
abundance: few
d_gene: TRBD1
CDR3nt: TGTGCCACCAGCGAAGGGGGCACGACAGATACGCAGTATTTT
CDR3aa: CATSEGGTTDTQYF

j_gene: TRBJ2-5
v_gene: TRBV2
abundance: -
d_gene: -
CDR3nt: TGTGCCAGCAGTGTTCGGATGTCAGAGACCCAGTACTTC
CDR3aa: CASSVRMSETQYF

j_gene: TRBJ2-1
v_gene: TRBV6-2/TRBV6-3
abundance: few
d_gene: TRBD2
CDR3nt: TGTGCCAGCAGTTACTGGGCGCGGGGGGGCGGCGATGAGCAGTTCTTC
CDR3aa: CASSYWARGGGDEQFF

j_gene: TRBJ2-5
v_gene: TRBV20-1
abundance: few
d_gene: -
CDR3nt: TGCAGTGCTAGAGGATTGCCCCGACACAAAGAGACCCAGTACTTC
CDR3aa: CSARGLPRHKETQYF

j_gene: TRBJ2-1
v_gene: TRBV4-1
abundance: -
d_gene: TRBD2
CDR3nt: TGCGCCAGCAGCCAAGATCCTAGCGGGGGGGCGTTCAATGAGCAGTTCTTC
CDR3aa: CASSQDPSGGAFNEQFF

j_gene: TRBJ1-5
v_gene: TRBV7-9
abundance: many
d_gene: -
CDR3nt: TGTGCCAGCAGCTTGGGGGCGCGTCAGCCCCAGCATTTT
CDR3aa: CASSLGARQPQHF

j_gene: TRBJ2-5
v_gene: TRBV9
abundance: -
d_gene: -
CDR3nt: TGTGCCAGCAGCCGTCAGGGGGGCAGGCGTGCGGGGGAAGAGACCCAGTACTTC
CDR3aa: CASSRQGGRRAGEETQYF

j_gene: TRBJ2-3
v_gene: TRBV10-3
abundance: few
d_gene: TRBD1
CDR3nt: TGTGCCATCAGTGACCGGGACAGATACACAGATACGCAGTATTTT
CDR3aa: CAISDRDRYTDTQYF

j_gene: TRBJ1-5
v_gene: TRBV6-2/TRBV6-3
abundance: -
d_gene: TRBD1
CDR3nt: TGTGCCAGCAGTAGGGACAGGGAAGTACAGCCCCAGCATTTT
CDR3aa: CASSRDREVQPQHF

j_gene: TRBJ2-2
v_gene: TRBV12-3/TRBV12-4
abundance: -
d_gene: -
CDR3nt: TGTGCCAGCAGTTTGGGAGACACGAAGACCGGGGAGCTGTTTTTT
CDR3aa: CASSLGDTKTGELFF

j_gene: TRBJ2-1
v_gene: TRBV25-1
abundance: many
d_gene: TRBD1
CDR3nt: TGTGCCAGTTCCGGACAGGGAAAAAAGGATGAGCAGTTCTTC
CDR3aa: CASSGQGKKDEQFF

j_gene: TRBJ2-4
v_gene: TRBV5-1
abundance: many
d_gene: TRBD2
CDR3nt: TGCGCCAGCAGCCCTGCCGGGGGGGCCATAAACATTCAGTACTTC
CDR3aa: CASSPAGGAINIQYF

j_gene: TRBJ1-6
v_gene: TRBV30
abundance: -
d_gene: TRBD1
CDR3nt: TGTGCCTGGAAGCAAATTACAGGGGGCCCGTATTCACCCCTCCACTTT
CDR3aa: CAWKQITGGPYSPLHF

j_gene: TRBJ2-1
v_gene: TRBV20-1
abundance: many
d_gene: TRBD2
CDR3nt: TGCAGTGCTACTATAGCGGGGAGCTCCTACAATGAGCAGTTCTTC
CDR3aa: CSATIAGSSYNEQFF

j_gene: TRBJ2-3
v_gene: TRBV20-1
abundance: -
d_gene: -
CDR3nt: TGCAGTGCTGGGGGGTCGATTGGGCCGGCCGATACGCAGTATTTT
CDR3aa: CSAGGSIGPADTQYF

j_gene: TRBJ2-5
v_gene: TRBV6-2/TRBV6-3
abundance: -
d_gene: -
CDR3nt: TGTGCCAGCAGTTACCCGGGGCTCCAAGAGACCCAGTACTTC
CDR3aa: CASSYPGLQETQYF

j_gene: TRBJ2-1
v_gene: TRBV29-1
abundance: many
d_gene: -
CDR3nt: TGCAGCGTTGGGCTAACCCCCTCCTACAATGAGCAGTTCTTC
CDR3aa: CSVGLTPSYNEQFF

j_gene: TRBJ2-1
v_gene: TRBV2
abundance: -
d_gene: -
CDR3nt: TGTGCCAGCTTACAGGGAAGGTTCAATGAGCAGTTCTTC
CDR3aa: CASLQGRFNEQFF

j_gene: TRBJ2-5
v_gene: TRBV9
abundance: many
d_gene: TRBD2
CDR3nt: TGTGCCAGCAGCGTAGACGGGGGGGGCCTGGAGAAGACCCAGTACTTC
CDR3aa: CASSVDGGGLEKTQYF

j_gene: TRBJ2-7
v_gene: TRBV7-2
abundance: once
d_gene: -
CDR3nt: TGTGCCAGCAGCTTTTTTAGAGTCGACGAGCAGTACTTC
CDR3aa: CASSFFRVDEQYF

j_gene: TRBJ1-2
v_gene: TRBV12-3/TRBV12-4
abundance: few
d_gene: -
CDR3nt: TGTGCCAGCAGCTATCTAGGACAGCGAGCTAACTATGGCTACACCTTC
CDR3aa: CASSYLGQRANYGYTF

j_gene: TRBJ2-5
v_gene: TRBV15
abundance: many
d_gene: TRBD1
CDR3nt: TGTGCCACCAGCAGAGAAGTCTTCGGGACAGGCGAGACCCAGTACTTC
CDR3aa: CATSREVFGTGETQYF

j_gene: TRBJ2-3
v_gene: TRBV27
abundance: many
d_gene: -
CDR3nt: TGTGCCAGCAGTTTAAGGGACAGCACAGATACGCAGTATTTT
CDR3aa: CASSLRDSTDTQYF